This T cell receptor beta chain was sequenced during a study of beta chain features in type 1 diabetes (dated 2018 in TCRdb). For context, the study as a whole: Patients and healthy donors did not differ in mean age, gender distribution, total cell number or subset yield. A total of some 110 million sorted cells were examined across all samples, and a strong correlation was observed between cell number per subset and RNA yield. In the study, TCRB repertoires of sorted circulating CD4+ T cell subsets from recently diagnosed type 1 diabetes patients were compared with those of matched healthy donors. Whereas all 28 donors provided naive and central memory subsets, regulatory and stem cell-like memory subsets were isolated from just 8 patients and about 8 healthy donors.

The High Capacity cDNA Reverse Transcription Kit was used to reverse transcribe all of the isolated RNA, meaning that expressed TCRB transcripts were what got sequenced. Deep immunoSEQ sequencing was performed on naive, central memory and regulatory T cell samples, with an average of around 3.5 million total reads per sample. Sorted cells were lysed in RLT buffer and RNA was extracted with DNase-treated RNeasy Micro or Mini kits, depending on cell number. To prevent cross-contamination, each cell subset was processed individually, whereas patient and healthy donor samples were processed jointly. TCRB sequences were amplified from cDNA with the immunoSEQ multiplex PCR, producing 87-bp fragments spanning the CDR3 region. Sequencing of the amplicons was done on the Illumina HiSeq platform. Processing in the source paper ran as follows. PCR bias was corrected computationally using synthetic template baselines, and reads within Hamming distance 2 were collapsed, with unmergeable singletons discarded. Reads were aligned against IMGT so that V, D and J genes, CDR3 length and insertions or deletions at six rearrangement sites could be assigned. Within each subset, clonotype counts were normalized to the number of sorted cells before true diversity and Gini coefficients were calculated with the tcR R package. The overlap coefficient, calculated on TCRB nucleotide sequences, was used to quantify repertoire sharing. Out-of-frame TCRB sequences from naive cells were analyzed to stand in for the pre-selection repertoire. TCRdb mirrors the immuneACCESS table, restricted to in-frame sequences. Some clones are absent from its copies; in checked studies, under half trace to an unresolved V gene, and the reason for the others is unknown. The V and J calls and clone size come from that table; D and trimming were worked out from the DNA. The sample table contains just over 600,000 clones; only one count was recorded for roughly 16% of them. The top ten constitute about 0.097% of the sample.

A remark on this clone: Its antigen is unknown. No quality values exist for individual bases; no much larger clone is one base distant.

CDR1 and CDR2, per the germline V gene (reference sequence), are MNHEY and SMNVEV. The CDR3 runs 16 residues from the cysteine to the phenylalanine. CDR3 DNA is the only sequence kept; it has 48 bases, read in frame from the first base. Cut back by 4 bases and 4 bases, the V and J ends lie 20 bases apart. The research as a whole found: HLA sub-analyses involved small numbers of individuals, so any influence of HLA type on TCRB rearrangement remained unresolved. Naive, central memory and regulatory TCRB repertoires appeared to be more alike among patients than among healthy donors. Sequencing cDNA rather than genomic DNA could over-represent highly expressing activated cells, although activation and CD3 levels did not differ between groups. Shorter templates might have been favored by PCR, but patient and control samples were amplified and corrected together, so both groups would have been affected equally by any skew. Patients with type 1 diabetes made fewer insertions and deleted more nucleotides at VDJ recombination sites, implying thymic rearrangement abnormalities. A moderate but significant shortening of TCRB CDR3 length was observed in type 1 diabetes patients in all four CD4+ subsets.

Each donor gave one peripheral blood draw, roughly 120 mL on average, collected into heparinised tubes. Using a panel that included CD45RO, CCR7, CD25, CD127, CD95 and CD27, naive, central memory, regulatory and stem cell-like memory CD4+ T cells were sorted on a BD FACSAria II. Purity was above 98% for every sorted population. PBMCs were isolated right away by Lymphoprep density gradient centrifugation and were stained directly, without culture. So that batch effects would be minimized, each experiment stained and sorted samples in pairs, pairing one healthy donor with one patient. The rearrangement joined TRBV27 to TRBJ2-7; the D call is possibly TRBD1 or TRBD2, each sharing 5 bases. This TCR was recovered from a man in his late teens or twenties in good health. The specimen was naive CD4+ T cells from blood. The sample's cell subset or site label, in plain terms: true naive CD4+ T cells. At the DNA level, the sequence is TGTGCCAGCAGTTCTAACCCAGGGAATGGAGGTTACGAGCAGTACTTC. It translates as CASSSNPGNGGYEQYF.